This T cell receptor beta chain originates from a study of PD-1 blockade in classical Hodgkin lymphoma. This CDR3 contains 14 residues. V lost 3 bases, J lost 3 bases, and 4 bases stayed unmatched. Germline-derived CDR1 and CDR2 are WNHNN and SYGVQD (reference sequence). Concerning this clone itself: Other nucleotide sequences from this sample produce the same CDR3.

Clones were sequenced by immunoSEQ multiplex PCR, and TCRdb holds only the in-frame ones, with some missing. The sample includes about 110,000 clones, nearly 90% of them seen just once. Exposure to brentuximab vedotin varied, and each patient had relapsed following autologous stem cell transplantation. The receptor's source is a human donor with classical Hodgkin lymphoma. The sequences come from peripheral blood mononuclear cells (PBMCs), collected before the second cycle of nivolumab. This chain links TRBV10-1 with TRBJ2-7, with 8 bases matching TRBD2. The CDR3 here is CASSERTSGYEQYF. The DNA of the CDR3 is TGCGCCAGCAGTGAAAGAACTAGCGGCTACGAGCAGTACTTC.